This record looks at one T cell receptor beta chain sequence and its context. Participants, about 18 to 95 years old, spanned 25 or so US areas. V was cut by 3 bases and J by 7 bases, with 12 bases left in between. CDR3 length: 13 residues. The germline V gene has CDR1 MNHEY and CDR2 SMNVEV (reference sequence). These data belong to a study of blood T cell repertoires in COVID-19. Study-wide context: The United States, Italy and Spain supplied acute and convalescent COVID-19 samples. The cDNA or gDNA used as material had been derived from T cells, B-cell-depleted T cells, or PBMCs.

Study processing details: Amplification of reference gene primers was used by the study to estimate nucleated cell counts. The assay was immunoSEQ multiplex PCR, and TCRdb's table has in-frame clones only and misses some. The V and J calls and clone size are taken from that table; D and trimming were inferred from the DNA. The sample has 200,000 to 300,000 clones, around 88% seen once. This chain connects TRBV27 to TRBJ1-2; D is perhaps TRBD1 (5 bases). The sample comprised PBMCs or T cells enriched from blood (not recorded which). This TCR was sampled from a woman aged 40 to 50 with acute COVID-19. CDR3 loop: CASSLSGSVGYTF. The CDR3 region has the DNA TGTGCCAGCAGTTTGTCAGGGTCGGTTGGCTACACCTTC.